The following is a TCR beta chain sequence with its context. No cognate antigen has been identified for it. Per-base quality was not reported, and no clone a single base away is much larger than it. The germline V gene supplies CDR1 SGHTA and CDR2 FQGNSA. Trimming at the junction amounts to 4 bases on V and 1 base on J, and the germline ends lie 16 bases apart. The CDR3, from cysteine to phenylalanine, totals 16 residues. Kept here is only the CDR3 DNA, which spans 48 bases and is read in frame from base 1. This sample was included in a study of cytomegalovirus exposure and HLA in healthy donors (TCRdb year 2017). In the study overall: A later analysis indicated that the roughly 120 validation repertoires were generated on the platform also employed for the approximately 700 repertoires of the first cohort. The study aimed to test whether signatures of past pathogen exposure could be identified by cataloging public T cell receptors. A separate validation cohort of approximately 130 different subjects was used in addition to the roughly 640-subject first cohort. The study combined high-throughput TCR immunosequencing, statistical association of individual TCRs with disease status, and machine learning to predict cytomegalovirus infection status.

What the study reported, not specific to this receptor: In vitro tests confirmed that a few of the cytomegalovirus-associated TCR beta chains recognize cytomegalovirus antigens. Most TCR sequences were observed very rarely across donors, whereas some public TCRs were present in many individuals. The authors suggested that the approach could potentially be generalized to other disease states and immunological phenotypes. The validation cohort had no HLA typing available for a later analysis, so co-occurrence within that cohort was assessed over all 130 or so repertoires. In the study, 150 to 200 TCR beta chains were listed as associated with cytomegalovirus. Subsequent analysis determined that TCRs grouped into clusters in the first cohort also showed a tendency toward co-occurrence across the roughly 110 validation repertoires, and approximately 93% of cluster scores exceeded 0. The classifier was reported to diagnose cytomegalovirus status with high specificity and sensitivity in both the original cohort and the validation cohort.

Separate from the roughly 660-subject first cohort, the validation cohort of about 110 subjects was the group to which the donors belonged. The library relied on the immunoSEQ multiplex PCR assay. Per the original workflow: A statistical classification framework was built to diagnose cytomegalovirus status from the catalog of TCR beta chain sequences. The table comes from immuneACCESS by way of TCRdb, which keeps in-frame sequences with V and J called. Part of the clones is missing from these tables; in studies checked, under half for an unresolved V gene and the rest for unknown reasons. V, J and clone size were drawn from that table, and D and trimming were deduced from the DNA. This sample gives 150,000 to 200,000 clones in total; about 95% of them show up just once. The ten biggest clones cover roughly 1% of the sample.

The sequence is built from TRBV7-2 and TRBJ2-5; perhaps TRBD2 is the D gene, with 5 bases matching. This TCR was sampled from a woman younger than 30 in good health and CMV-seronegative. Sequenced: PBMCs. CDR3 reads: CASSSGGVGSQETQYF. DNA sequence: TGTGCCAGCAGCTCCGGAGGAGTGGGAAGCCAAGAGACCCAGTACTTC.